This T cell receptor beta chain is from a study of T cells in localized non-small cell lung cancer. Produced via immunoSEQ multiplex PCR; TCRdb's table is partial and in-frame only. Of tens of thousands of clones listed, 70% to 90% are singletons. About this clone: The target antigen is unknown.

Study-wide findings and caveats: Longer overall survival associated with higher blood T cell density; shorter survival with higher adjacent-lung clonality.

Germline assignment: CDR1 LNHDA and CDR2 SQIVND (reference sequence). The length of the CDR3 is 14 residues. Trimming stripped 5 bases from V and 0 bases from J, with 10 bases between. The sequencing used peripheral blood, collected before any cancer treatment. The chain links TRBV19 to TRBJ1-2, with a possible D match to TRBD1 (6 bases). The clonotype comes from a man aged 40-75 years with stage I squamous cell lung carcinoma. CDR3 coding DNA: TGTGCCAGTAGTCCCGGACAGTCTAACTATGGCTACACCTTC. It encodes CASSPGQSNYGYTF.